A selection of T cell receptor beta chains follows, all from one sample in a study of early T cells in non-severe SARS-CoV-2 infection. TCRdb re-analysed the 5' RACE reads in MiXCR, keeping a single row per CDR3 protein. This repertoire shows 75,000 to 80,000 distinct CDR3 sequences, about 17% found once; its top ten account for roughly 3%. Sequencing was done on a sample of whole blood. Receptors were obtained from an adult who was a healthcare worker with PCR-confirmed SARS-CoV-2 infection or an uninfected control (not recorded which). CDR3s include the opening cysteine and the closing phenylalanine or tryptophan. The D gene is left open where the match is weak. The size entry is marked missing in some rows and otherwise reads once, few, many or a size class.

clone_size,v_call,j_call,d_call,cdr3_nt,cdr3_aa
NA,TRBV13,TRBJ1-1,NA,TGTGCCAGCAGCGCGACAGTATCGAACACTGAAGCTTTCTTT,CASSATVSNTEAFF
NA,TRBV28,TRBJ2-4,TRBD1,TGTGCCAGTTTTGAATCGGGACAGGGTGAAAACATTCAGTACTTC,CASFESGQGENIQYF
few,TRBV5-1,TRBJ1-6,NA,TGCGCCAGCAGCTTGCAAGTAGATTCACCCCTCCACTTT,CASSLQVDSPLHF
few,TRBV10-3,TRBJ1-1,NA,TGTGCCATCAGGGCAGGGCGGCGTACTGAAGCTTTCTTT,CAIRAGRRTEAFF
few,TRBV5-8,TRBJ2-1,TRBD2,TGTGCCAGCAGCTTGGGGACTAGCGGGAGTGACAATGAGCAGTTCTTC,CASSLGTSGSDNEQFF
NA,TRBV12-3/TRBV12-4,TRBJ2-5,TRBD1,TGTGCCAGCAGTTTGACAGGGTTGGCAGAGACCCAGTACTTC,CASSLTGLAETQYF
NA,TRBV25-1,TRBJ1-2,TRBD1,TGTGCCAGCAGCGGGGGACAGGGGTACTATGGCTACACCTTC,CASSGGQGYYGYTF
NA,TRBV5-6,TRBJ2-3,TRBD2,TGTGCCAGCAGCTGGGGACTAGCGGGGGATAGGGATACGCAGTATTTT,CASSWGLAGDRDTQYF
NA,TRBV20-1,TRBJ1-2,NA,TGCAGTGCTAGCGGAAATAGCTATGGCTACACCTTC,CSASGNSYGYTF
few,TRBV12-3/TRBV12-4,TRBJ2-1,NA,TGTGCCAGCAACATTAGGGTCGAGGAGCAGTTCTTC,CASNIRVEEQFF
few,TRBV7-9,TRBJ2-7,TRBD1,TGTGCCAGCAGCTCGACAGGGAGTGAGCAGTACTTC,CASSSTGSEQYF
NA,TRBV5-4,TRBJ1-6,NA,TGTGCCAGCAGCATGGGGAGCTCCTATAATTCACCCCTCCACTTT,CASSMGSSYNSPLHF
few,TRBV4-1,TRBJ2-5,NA,TGCGCCAGCAGCCAAGATAAGGGTATTGGAGAGACCCAGTACTTC,CASSQDKGIGETQYF
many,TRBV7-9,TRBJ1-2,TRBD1,TGTGCCAGCAGCGCCGGACAGGGGAACTATGGCTACACCTTC,CASSAGQGNYGYTF
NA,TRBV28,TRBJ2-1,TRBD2,TGTGCCAGCAACAGGGGACTAGCGGGGGACAATGAGCAGTTCTTC,CASNRGLAGDNEQFF
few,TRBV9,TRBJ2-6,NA,TGTGCCAGCAGCTTCCAGGCGGGGGCGCGCGGGGCCAACGTCCTGACTTTC,CASSFQAGARGANVLTF
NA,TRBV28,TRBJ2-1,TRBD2,TGTGCCAGCAGTTTATCGGGGGGTAGCCCACGGTTGCCGCAGTTCTTC,CASSLSGGSPRLPQFF
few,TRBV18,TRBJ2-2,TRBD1,TGTGCCAGCTCAGAACAGGGGGCCGACACCGGGGAGCTGTTTTTT,CASSEQGADTGELFF
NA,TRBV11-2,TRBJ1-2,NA,TGTGCCAGCAGCTTAGCAGCAGGATCCGGCTACACCTTC,CASSLAAGSGYTF
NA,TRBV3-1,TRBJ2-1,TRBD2,TGTGCCAGCAGCTATAGCGGGGTCGAGCAGTTCTTC,CASSYSGVEQFF
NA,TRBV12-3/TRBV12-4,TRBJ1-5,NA,TGTGCCAGCAGCCACCAGAGTCAGCCCCAGCATTTT,CASSHQSQPQHF
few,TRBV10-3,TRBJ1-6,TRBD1,TGTGCCATCCGGATTGGTGGGACAGGGACCCTATATTCACCCCTCCACTTT,CAIRIGGTGTLYSPLHF
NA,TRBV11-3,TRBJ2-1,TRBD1,TGTGCCAGCAGCCCGACAGGGACCTACAATGAGCAGTTCTTC,CASSPTGTYNEQFF
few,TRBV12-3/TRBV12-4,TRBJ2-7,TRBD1,TGTGCCAGCAGAAGACAGGGGACAGCCTACGAGCAGTACTTC,CASRRQGTAYEQYF
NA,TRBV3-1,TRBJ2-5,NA,TGTGCCAGCAGCCAAGACGGAGGAACCCAGTACTTC,CASSQDGGTQYF
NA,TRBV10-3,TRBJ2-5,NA,TGTGCCATCAGCGCCGGGGGGCCACCGGAGACCCAGTACTTC,CAISAGGPPETQYF
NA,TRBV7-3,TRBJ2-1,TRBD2,TGTGCCAGCAGCTTATTGAGTCTAGCGGGGGCTGAGCAGTTCTTC,CASSLLSLAGAEQFF
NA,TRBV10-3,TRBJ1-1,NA,TGTGCCATCAGTGACAAAATGGGGACTGAAGCTTTCTTT,CAISDKMGTEAFF
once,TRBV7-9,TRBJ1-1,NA,TGTGCCAGCAGCTTAGTAGGGGCGCACACTGAAGCTTTCTTT,CASSLVGAHTEAFF
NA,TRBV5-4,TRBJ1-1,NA,TGTGCCAGCAGCTTTTCCGCAGGGGAACATCCTGAAGCTTTCTTT,CASSFSAGEHPEAFF
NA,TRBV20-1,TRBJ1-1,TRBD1,TGCAGTGCCAAGCGGACAGGGCGGACTGAAGCTTTCTTT,CSAKRTGRTEAFF
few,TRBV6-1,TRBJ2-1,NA,TGTGCCAGCAGTGGGCAATTGGGGAACAATGAGCAGTTCTTC,CASSGQLGNNEQFF
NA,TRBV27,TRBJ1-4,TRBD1,TGTGCCAGCAGTTTATCGATAGGTGGGACAGGGGTCGGAAAACTGTTTTTT,CASSLSIGGTGVGKLFF
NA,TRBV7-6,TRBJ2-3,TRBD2,TGTGCCAGCAGCTCCATAAGCGGGGCTTCAGATACGCAGTATTTT,CASSSISGASDTQYF
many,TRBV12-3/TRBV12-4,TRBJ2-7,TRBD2,TGTGCCAGCAGGAGGGGTAGCGGGAAGTACGAGCAGTACTTC,CASRRGSGKYEQYF
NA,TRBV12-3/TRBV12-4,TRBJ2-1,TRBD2,TGTGCCAGCAGCCCCCAGGGCGGGAGCGGTAGGGATGAGCAGTTCTTC,CASSPQGGSGRDEQFF
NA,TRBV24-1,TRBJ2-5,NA,TGTGCCACCAGTGACCTCCGGGACGGGGAAGAGACCCAGTACTTC,CATSDLRDGEETQYF
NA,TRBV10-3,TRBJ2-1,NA,TGTGCCATCAGTGTTCTACTAACGGGCCCCCTCTTAGACAATGAGCAGTTCTTC,CAISVLLTGPLLDNEQFF
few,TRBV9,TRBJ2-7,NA,TGTGCCAGCAGCCCGACTAGGTTTTCCTACGAGCAGTACTTC,CASSPTRFSYEQYF
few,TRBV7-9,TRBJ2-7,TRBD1,TGTGCCAGCAGCCGGACAGGATCCGAGCAGTACTTC,CASSRTGSEQYF
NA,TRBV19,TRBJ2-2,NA,TGTGCCAGTACGGAGGCCCCGAACACCGGGGAGCTGTTTTTT,CASTEAPNTGELFF
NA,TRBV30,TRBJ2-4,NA,TGTGCCTGGAGTGTACCCACGAATGTTTCAACTTTCAGGGGTAAAAAAAACATTCAGTACTTC,CAWSVPTNVSTFRGKKNIQYF
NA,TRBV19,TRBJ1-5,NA,TGTGCCAGTAGTATAGTAGGTCAGCCCCAGCATTTT,CASSIVGQPQHF
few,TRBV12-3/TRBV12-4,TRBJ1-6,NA,TGTGCCAGCAGTCCGACGGCTTCACCCCTCCACTTT,CASSPTASPLHF
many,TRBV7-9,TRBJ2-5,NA,TGTGCCAGCAGCAGGCCGATGGGGCAAGAGACCCAGTACTTC,CASSRPMGQETQYF
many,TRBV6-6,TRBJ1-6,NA,TGTGCCAGCAGTTACGATCGGGGTAATTCACCCCTCCACTTT,CASSYDRGNSPLHF
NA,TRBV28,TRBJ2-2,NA,TGTGCCAGCAGTTTATTGGGGCCCGGGGAGCTGTTTTTT,CASSLLGPGELFF
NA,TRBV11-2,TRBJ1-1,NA,TGTGCCAGCAGCCTGGGGAAGAACACTGAAGCTTTCTTT,CASSLGKNTEAFF
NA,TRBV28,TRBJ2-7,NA,TGTGCCAGCAGTTTACTCCAGGCCTACGAGCAGTACTTC,CASSLLQAYEQYF